One and the same sample provided the 17 T cell receptor beta chains below, sequenced in a study of resident and recirculating memory T cells in vitiligo. Using immunoSEQ multiplex PCR, the repertoire was profiled, and TCRdb retains in-frame clones only, with some absent. The table includes around 76,000 clones, 91% detected once. The source material was blood. The receptor set was obtained from a male donor with vitiligo.

This chain connects TRBV6-5 to TRBJ2-7; the match to TRBD1 covers 9 bases. The V and J ends lost 6 bases and 4 bases, in that order; junction bases with no gene match: 7. The germline CDR1 and CDR2 sequences are MNHEY and SVGAGI. This CDR3 has 14 residues. This CDR3 reads CASSTGTGLYEQYF. Here the CDR3 DNA reads TGTGCCAGCAGCACCGGGACAGGGTTGTACGAGCAGTACTTC.

The genes are TRBV7-6 and TRBJ2-5; 10 nucleotides match TRBD1. V lost 1 base to trimming and J lost 2 bases; unmatched junction nucleotides: 7. Germline loops: CDR1 SGHVS, CDR2 FNYEAQ. The CDR3 is 17 residues long. The CDR3 loop is CASSLVTPGQGQETQYF. Written as DNA, the CDR3 is TGTGCCAGCAGCTTAGTTACCCCGGGACAGGGGCAAGAGACCCAGTACTTC.

CDR3 sequence reads: CASVMKGQDYEQYF. In DNA, the CDR3 is TGTGCTAGTGTCATGAAGGGACAAGACTACGAGCAGTACTTC. This chain uses TRBV12-5 with TRBJ2-7; D is perhaps TRBD1 (6 bases). V gave up 7 bases and J gave up 3 bases, with 16 bases separating them. CDR1 is LGHNT and CDR2 is FRNRAP in the germline V gene. The CDR3 sequence is 14 residues long.

Only a few counts were recorded for this clone. The chain employs TRBV7-9 and TRBJ2-1; D gene unclear. The CDR3 is 17 amino acids. CDR1 and CDR2 from the germline V gene are SEHNR and FQNEAQ (reference sequence). Between the trimmed V and J ends, which lost 1 base and 1 base, there was a span of 14 bases. The DNA for the CDR3 is TGTGCCAGCAGCTTAGAGTTTTCAAGCGAGTCCTACAATGAGCAGTTCTTC. Translating gives CASSLEFSSESYNEQFF.

The J gene is TRBJ2-7, the V gene TRBV2; 7 nucleotides match TRBD2. V lost 8 bases to trimming and J lost 1 base; unmatched junction nucleotides: 11. The length of the CDR3 is 15 residues. Germline CDR1 reads SNHLY; CDR2 reads FYNNEI. The CDR3 sequence: CASLLGGRESYEQYF. In DNA form, the CDR3 reads TGTGCCAGCCTATTGGGAGGGAGGGAGTCCTACGAGCAGTACTTC.

This clone appeared a single time. The V call is TRBV19, the J call TRBJ2-2, with TRBD2 matching over 12 bases. The germline gives CDR1 LNHDA, CDR2 SQIVND (reference sequence). The CDR3 sequence is 16 residues long. After removal of 8 bases from V and 5 bases from J, the junction contained 9 bases not matched to a gene. The CDR3 DNA sequence: TGTGCCAGTTCGACTAGCGGGGGATATGGTACCGGGGAGCTGTTTTTT. This gives the protein CASSTSGGYGTGELFF.

This rearrangement joins TRBV6-5 to TRBJ1-5; no reliable D call. Trimming left V 5 bases short and J 5 bases short, with 13 bases between. Germline V gives CDR1 MNHEY, CDR2 SVGAGI. The CDR3 totals 14 residues. CDR3 residues: CASSADIRDQPQHF. As DNA, the CDR3 is TGTGCCAGCAGTGCAGACATCCGCGATCAGCCCCAGCATTTT.

V is TRBV4-3 and J is TRBJ2-3, with a tentative D call TRBD1 (5 bases). Trimming stripped 0 bases from V and 1 base from J, with 11 bases between. The V gene's germline CDR1 is LGHNA and CDR2 YSLEER. The CDR3 has 16 residues. This CDR3 is CASSQDPARGTDTQYF. CDR3 nucleotides: TGCGCCAGCAGCCAAGATCCGGCCAGGGGCACAGATACGCAGTATTTT.

The chain uses TRBV6-5 and TRBJ2-5; 7 nucleotides align to TRBD1. CDR3 size: 14 residues. Looked up from germline, CDR1 is MNHEY and CDR2 is SVGAGI. V was clipped by 0 bases and J by 3 bases; unmatched bases: 1. CDR3 in DNA: TGTGCCAGCAGTTACTCTCAGGGGGAAGAGACCCAGTACTTC. Its translation: CASSYSQGEETQYF.

This sequence joins TRBV4-2 and TRBJ2-3; 7 positions match TRBD2. Germline V CDR1 and CDR2: LGHNA, YNFKEQ. The CDR3 is 16 amino acids. V gave up 0 bases and J gave up 4 bases; unmatched junction bases: 7. Written as DNA, the CDR3 is TGTGCCAGCAGCCAAGATCAATCGGGGGGTCCAGATACGCAGTATTTT. Amino acids: CASSQDQSGGPDTQYF.

The chain is built from TRBV9 and TRBJ2-7, with 10 positions matching TRBD2. This CDR3 spans 15 amino acids. The germline V gene encodes CDR1 SGDLS and CDR2 YYNGEE. V lost 2 bases and J lost 2; bases outside the gene matches: 4. The CDR3 DNA reads TGTGCCAGCAGCGTCCTAGCGGGGGCCACCTACGAGCAGTACTTC. Translation: CASSVLAGATYEQYF.

This clone has more than one count but fewer than ten. The chain is built from TRBV29-1 and TRBJ2-3; tentatively, D is TRBD1 (6 bases). The germline V gene encodes CDR1 SQVTM and CDR2 ANQGSEA. Trimming shortened V by 0 bases and J by 0 bases, and 10 bases separated the two germline ends. CDR3 length: 15 amino acids. CDR3 bases: TGCAGCGTTGAAGACGGTGGACAGAGCACAGATACGCAGTATTTT. Translation gives CSVEDGGQSTDTQYF.

This chain links TRBV9 with TRBJ1-1; 10 bases line up with TRBD1. The CDR3 loop spans 14 amino acids. In germline, CDR1 is SGDLS, CDR2 YYNGEE. J was trimmed by 6 bases and V by 3 bases; bases with no gene match: 5. The CDR3 loop reads CASSDGQGDAEAFF. The CDR3 bases are TGTGCCAGCAGCGACGGACAGGGGGATGCTGAAGCTTTCTTT.

This chain joins TRBV6-5 and TRBJ1-1; tentatively, D is TRBD1 (6 bases). This CDR3 is 14 amino acids long. Per the germline V gene, CDR1 is MNHEY and CDR2 is SVGAGI. Trimming left V 2 bases short and J 1 base short, with 8 bases between. CDR3 coding DNA: TGTGCCAGCAGTTACACAGGGAAGAACACTGAAGCTTTCTTT. Protein: CASSYTGKNTEAFF.

As DNA, the CDR3 is TGTGCCAGCAGCTCCTCCTACGCTAGCAACTCCTACGAGCAGTACTTC. This gives the protein CASSSSYASNSYEQYF. The V call is TRBV28, the J call TRBJ2-7; possibly TRBD2 for D (5 bases). V lost 6 bases to trimming and J lost 0 bases, with 18 bases between them. Per germline, CDR1 MDHEN and CDR2 SYDVKM. The CDR3 is 16 amino acids.

The J gene is TRBJ1-4, the V gene TRBV28; D not certain. The CDR3 extends over 17 amino acids. The germline V gene has CDR1 MDHEN and CDR2 SYDVKM. Trimming shortened V by 1 base and J by 0 bases, and 12 bases separated the two germline ends. The CDR3 DNA sequence: TGTGCCAGCAGTTTATACCCCCGGAGGGCAACTAATGAAAAACTGTTTTTT. Translation: CASSLYPRRATNEKLFF.

The V and J genes are TRBV5-5 and TRBJ1-1; D may be TRBD1 (6 bases). Trimming took off 1 base at V and 7 bases at J, with 11 bases between the two ends. The CDR3 runs to 13 residues. Germline V CDR1 and CDR2: SGHKS, YYEKEE (reference sequence). The CDR3 sequence is CASSLLRTDEAFF. Written as DNA, the CDR3 is TGTGCCAGCAGCTTGCTTCGGACAGATGAAGCTTTCTTT.